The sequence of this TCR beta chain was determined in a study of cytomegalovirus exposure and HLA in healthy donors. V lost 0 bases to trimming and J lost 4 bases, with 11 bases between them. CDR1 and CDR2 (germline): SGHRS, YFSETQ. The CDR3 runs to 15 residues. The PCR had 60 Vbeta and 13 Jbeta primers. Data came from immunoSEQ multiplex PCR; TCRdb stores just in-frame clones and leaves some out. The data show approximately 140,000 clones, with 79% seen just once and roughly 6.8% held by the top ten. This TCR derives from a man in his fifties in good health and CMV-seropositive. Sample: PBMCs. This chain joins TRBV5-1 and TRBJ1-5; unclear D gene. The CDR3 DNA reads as TGCGCCAGCAGCTTGGCGGGGTTGGAGAATCAGCCCCAGCATTTT. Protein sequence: CASSLAGLENQPQHF.